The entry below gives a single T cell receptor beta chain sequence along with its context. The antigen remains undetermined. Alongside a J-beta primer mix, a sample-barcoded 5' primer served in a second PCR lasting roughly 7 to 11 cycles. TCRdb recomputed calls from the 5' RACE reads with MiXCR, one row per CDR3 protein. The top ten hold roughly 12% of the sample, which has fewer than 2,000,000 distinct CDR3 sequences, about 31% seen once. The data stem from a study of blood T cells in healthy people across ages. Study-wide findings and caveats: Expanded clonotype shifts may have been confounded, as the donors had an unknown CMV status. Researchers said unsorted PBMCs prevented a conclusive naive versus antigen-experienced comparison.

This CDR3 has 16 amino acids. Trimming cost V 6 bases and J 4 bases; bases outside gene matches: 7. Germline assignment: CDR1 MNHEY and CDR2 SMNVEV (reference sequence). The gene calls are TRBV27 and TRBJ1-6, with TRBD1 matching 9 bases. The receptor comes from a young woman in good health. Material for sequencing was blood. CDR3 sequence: CASSQDRGQYNSPLHF. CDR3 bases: TGTGCCAGCAGCCAGGACAGGGGACAATATAATTCACCCCTCCACTTT.